The 17 T cell receptor beta chains below come from one sample, sequenced in a study of CD8 T cells in ankylosing spondylitis. Each CDR3 protein gets one entry after TCRdb re-called the 5' RACE reads with MiXCR. The table shows about 250,000 distinct CDR3 sequences, with roughly a quarter occurring only once. Sequencing used blood, either unsorted or a sorted T cell fraction (not recorded which). These receptors originate from a male donor with ankylosing spondylitis or in good health (not recorded which).

The V call is TRBV3-1, the J call TRBJ1-2; maybe TRBD1 (5 bases). CDR3 size: 18 residues. V gave up 1 base and J gave up 0 bases, with 18 bases separating them. CDR1 is LGHDT and CDR2 is YNNKEL in the germline V gene (reference sequence). The CDR3 nucleotides read TGTGCCAGCAGCCAAGGAGGGGCGGTCCTTTCTACTAACTATGGCTACACCTTC. Its protein product is CASSQGGAVLSTNYGYTF.

This clonotype occurred a few times. V gene TRBV12-3 or TRBV12-4 combines with J gene TRBJ2-3; the D is unclear. The CDR3 sequence is 15 residues long. The V gene lost 6 bases and the J gene lost 0 bases, with 13 bases spanning the gap. CDR3 sequence: CASSSLTSSTDTQYF. Written as DNA, the CDR3 is TGTGCCAGCAGCTCTTTAACTTCTAGCACAGATACGCAGTATTTT.

This chain joins TRBV29-1 and TRBJ1-5; D ambiguous. CDR3 length: 9 amino acids. Germline CDR1 is SQVTM and CDR2 is ANQGSEA. CDR3 protein: CNYEQPQHF. CDR3 sequence (DNA): TGCAACTATGAGCAGCCCCAGCATTTT.

The sample holds many counts of this clonotype. The rearrangement uses TRBV5-1 and TRBJ2-5, with 9 bases that match TRBD1. The CDR3 spans 15 residues. V gave up 2 bases and J gave up 5 bases; unmatched junction bases: 7. Per germline, CDR1 SGHRS and CDR2 YFSETQ. DNA of the CDR3: TGCGCCAGCAGCTTACGGGGACAGGGTGCCGAGACCCAGTACTTC. It specifies CASSLRGQGAETQYF.

The gene calls are TRBV18 and TRBJ1-1, with D perhaps TRBD1 (6 bases). This CDR3 is 14 amino acids long. The V and J ends lost 2 bases and 2 bases respectively, with 9 bases between them. Germline V CDR1 and CDR2: KGHSH, LQKENI. The CDR3 DNA reads as TGTGCCAGCTCACCAAGGACAGACAACACTGAAGCTTTCTTT. Translation gives CASSPRTDNTEAFF.

This clonotype was detected many times. V gene TRBV6-5 combines with J gene TRBJ1-3; D is unclear. Trimming took 8 bases from V and 3 from J, leaving 8 bases between them. The CDR3 extends over 12 amino acids. Germline V gene sequence: CDR1 MNHEY, CDR2 SVGAGI. In DNA form, the CDR3 reads TGTGCCAGCGGGCTAAATGGAAACACCATATATTTT. Amino acid sequence: CASGLNGNTIYF.

This clonotype was seen repeatedly, ten times or more. This sequence joins TRBV3-1 and TRBJ2-5, with unresolved D. The CDR3 contains 11 residues. Germline assignment: CDR1 LGHDT and CDR2 YNNKEL (reference sequence). V lost 2 bases and J lost 6, with 4 bases in between. The CDR3 loop is CASSQPQTQYF. The CDR3 coding sequence is TGTGCCAGCAGCCAACCACAGACCCAGTACTTC.

The table lists this clonotype with many counts. V is TRBV20-1 and J is TRBJ2-5; D perhaps matches TRBD1 (5 bases). Germline assignment: CDR1 DFQATT and CDR2 SNEGSKA (reference sequence). The length of the CDR3 is 11 residues. Between the trimmed V and J ends, which lost 7 bases and 5 bases, there was a span of 11 bases. The CDR3 DNA sequence: TGCAGTGTAATGGGGCGGGAGACCCAGTACTTC. Residues: CSVMGRETQYF.

Only a few counts were recorded for this clonotype. The chain combines TRBV20-1 with TRBJ1-1; the D is unclear. The CDR3 is 11 amino acids. CDR1 and CDR2 from the germline V gene are DFQATT and SNEGSKA (reference sequence). V was trimmed by 2 bases and J by 8 bases, leaving 9 bases between them. As DNA, the CDR3 is TGCAGTGCTAGATCCCAGAGCGAAGCTTTCTTT. It yields the protein CSARSQSEAFF.

This clonotype has a handful of counts. V is TRBV2 and J is TRBJ2-5; D not certain. The CDR3 has 14 amino acids. From germline, CDR1 is SNHLY and CDR2 FYNNEI. The V end was cut by 7 bases, the J end by 5 bases, with 17 bases between. CDR3 sequence (DNA): TGTGCCAGCATGCGGACCCCGGAACGGGAGACCCAGTACTTC. Protein product: CASMRTPERETQYF.

This clonotype has a count of ten or more. The CDR3 sequence is CSASRGGTDTQYF. The CDR3 DNA sequence: TGCAGTGCTAGCCGGGGGGGGACGGATACGCAGTATTTT. The rearrangement uses TRBV20-1 and TRBJ2-3; 8 bases are shared with TRBD2. V shed 3 bases and J 6 bases; nucleotides not matched to a gene: 5. This CDR3 region has 13 residues. Per germline, CDR1 DFQATT and CDR2 SNEGSKA (reference sequence).

The gene calls are TRBV20-1 and TRBJ2-5, with D tentatively TRBD2 (5 bases). Trimming cost V 4 bases and J 5 bases, with 11 bases left between them. Germline loops: CDR1 DFQATT, CDR2 SNEGSKA (reference sequence). This CDR3 is 12 amino acids long. DNA of the CDR3: TGCAGTGCTAACCTAGCCGGGGAGACCCAGTACTTC. Translated, it gives CSANLAGETQYF.

This sequence joins TRBV6-1 and TRBJ1-2, with D unresolved. The CDR3 sequence is 13 residues long. Trimming left V 7 bases short and J 0 bases short, with 9 bases between. CDR1 MNHNS and CDR2 SASEGT come from the germline V gene. This CDR3 is CASTGGANYGYTF. In DNA form, the CDR3 reads TGTGCCAGCACAGGAGGTGCTAACTATGGCTACACCTTC.

This rearrangement joins TRBV18 to TRBJ2-2; TRBD1 matches at 7 bases. V was pared by 3 bases and J by 7 bases, with 8 bases of the junction left unmatched. The CDR3 totals 15 residues. The germline V gene encodes CDR1 KGHSH and CDR2 LQKENI. The CDR3 DNA is TGTGCCAGCTCACCGCCGGGACAGCCAAGCGGGGAGCTGTTTTTT. Translated, it gives CASSPPGQPSGELFF.

This clonotype has a count of ten or more. The V and J genes are TRBV29-1 and TRBJ2-7, with 8 bases identical to TRBD1. V was pared by 4 bases and J by 5 bases, with 4 bases of the junction left unmatched. CDR1 and CDR2 from the germline V gene are SQVTM and ANQGSEA. This CDR3 comprises 12 residues. DNA of the CDR3: TGCAGCGTTGTCAGGGGGCGGAACGAGCAGTACTTC. Its protein is CSVVRGRNEQYF.

This clonotype was counted at least ten times. This chain links TRBV24-1 with TRBJ2-2; perhaps D is TRBD1 or TRBD2 (5 bases each). V lost 4 bases, J lost 3 bases, and 14 bases lay in between. The length of the CDR3 is 16 residues. Germline loops: CDR1 KGHDR, CDR2 SFDVKD. As DNA, the CDR3 is TGTGCCACCAGTGAGCCGATCGGGGCTCACACCGGGGAGCTGTTTTTT. Translated, it gives CATSEPIGAHTGELFF.

The chain combines TRBV20-1 with TRBJ2-3; 7 bases are a match to TRBD2. With 3 bases clipped from V and 6 bases from J, the junction kept 6 bases outside the gene matches. CDR3 length: 13 residues. Looked up from germline, CDR1 is DFQATT and CDR2 is SNEGSKA (reference sequence). The CDR3 DNA sequence: TGCAGTGCTAGCGGGGGGACTCTGGATACGCAGTATTTT. Translating gives CSASGGTLDTQYF.